Sequencing of this TCR beta chain was carried out in a study of cytomegalovirus exposure and HLA in healthy donors. Only in-frame clones appear in the TCRdb table, and some are missing; sequencing was by immunoSEQ multiplex PCR. The sample includes some 180,000 clones, about 89% of them seen just once. CDR1 is SEHNR, CDR2 FQNEAQ, per germline (reference sequence). V lost 5 bases to trimming and J lost 5 bases; unmatched junction nucleotides: 10. This CDR3 is 15 amino acids long. The V gene is TRBV7-9, the J gene TRBJ2-5; 8 bases map to TRBD1. The sample was PBMCs. The clonotype comes from a man aged 30-40 years in good health and CMV-seropositive. CDR3 nucleotides: TGTGCCAGCAGCCCAAGACAGGGGATTAGGGAGACCCAGTACTTC. It translates to CASSPRQGIRETQYF.